The clone carrying this T cell receptor (beta chain) showed up just a few times. Antigen unknown. The sample is drawn from a study of cytomegalovirus exposure and HLA in healthy donors. Notes on the study in general: The study designated 150 to 200 TCR beta chains cytomegalovirus-associated.

Only in-frame clones appear in the TCRdb table, and some are missing; sequencing was by immunoSEQ multiplex PCR. The sample has about 130,000 clones; approximately 82% are singletons. V gave up 4 bases and J gave up 6 bases; unmatched junction bases: 9. The CDR3 has 14 amino acids. Per the germline V gene, CDR1 is SGHNT and CDR2 is YYREEE (reference sequence). The genes are TRBV5-4 and TRBJ1-2; 7 nucleotides agree with TRBD1. This receptor was taken from a man aged 25-40 years in good health and CMV-seropositive. Material for sequencing was PBMCs. CDR3 loop: CASSAMTGFNGYTF. CDR3 in DNA: TGTGCCAGCAGCGCCATGACAGGGTTTAATGGCTACACCTTC.